These 21 T cell receptor beta chains came from one sample sequenced in a study of blood T cells in healthy people across ages. The use of a sample-barcoded 5' primer and a J-beta primer mix characterized a second PCR of roughly 6 to 11 cycles. TCRdb ran MiXCR on the 5' RACE reads and lists one entry per CDR3 protein. The data contain over 1,500,000 distinct CDR3 sequences, 39% of them seen just once; the ten biggest clones take up approximately 22%. Specimen: blood. The receptor source for this set is a human donor in good health.

The chain has TRBV7-8 and TRBJ1-5, with D unresolved. V lost 4 bases and J 0 bases, leaving 16 bases between the germline ends. From germline, CDR1 is SGHVS and CDR2 FQNEAQ. The CDR3 loop spans 17 amino acids. This CDR3 is CASSSRVRRSSNQPQHF. CDR3 bases: TGTGCCAGCAGCTCCCGCGTCAGGAGGAGTAGCAATCAGCCCCAGCATTTT.

Regarding this clonotype: One end of the junction fails to match germline, which may point to a read error. The gene calls are TRBV29-1 and TRBJ2-1; 15 nucleotides agree with TRBD2. Germline assignment: CDR1 SQVTM and CDR2 ANQGSEA. The CDR3 is 17 amino acids. The CDR3 DNA reads as TGCAGCGCTAAAGGACTAGCGGGGGGGATCTCCTACAATGCGCAGTTCTTC. It codes for CSAKGLAGGISYNAQFF.

This chain uses TRBV5-1 with TRBJ2-4, with TRBD1 identical over 11 bases. Germline CDR1 reads SGHRS; CDR2 reads YFSETQ. V lost 0 bases, J lost 13 bases, and 12 bases stayed unmatched. CDR3 length: 16 amino acids. Here the CDR3 DNA reads TGCGCCAGCAGCTTGGTTCGGGACAGGGGGTACAATGAGCAGTACTTC. The encoded protein is CASSLVRDRGYNEQYF.

The chain carries TRBV5-1 and TRBJ1-1, with TRBD1 as a possible D gene (5 bases). Looked up from germline, CDR1 is SGHRS and CDR2 is YFSETQ. V was trimmed by 3 bases and J by 0 bases, leaving 24 bases between them. The CDR3 has 19 residues. CDR3 in DNA: TGCGCCAGCAGCTACCGTCGGGTAGGGACGGGACCCATGAACACTGAAGCTTTCTTT. It translates to CASSYRRVGTGPMNTEAFF. The whole variable domain, filled in from reference TRBV5-1 and TRBJ1-1, reads KAGVTQTPRYLIKTRGQQVTLSCSPISGHRSVSWYQQTPGQGLQFLFEYFSETQRNKGNFPGRFSGRQFSNSRSEMNVSTLELGDSALYLCASSYRRVGTGPMNTEAFFGQGTRLTVV.

This clonotype was counted ten times or more. In DNA form, the CDR3 reads TGTGCCAGCAGCTTAGTTTTAGCGGAGCAGTTCTTC. As protein: CASSLVLAEQFF. The chain recombines TRBV11-2 with TRBJ2-1, with D tentatively TRBD2 (5 bases). V lost 1 base to trimming and J lost 10 bases, with 8 bases between them. CDR3 length: 12 residues. CDR1 SGHAT and CDR2 FQNNGV come from the germline V gene.

This clonotype was detected a few times. The rearrangement uses TRBV7-2 and TRBJ1-1; D unresolved. Germline V lookup: CDR1 SGHTA, CDR2 FQGNSA. The CDR3 length is 13 residues. V was pared by 2 bases and J by 11 bases, with 15 bases between. This CDR3 reads CASSLSYTTGAFF. The CDR3 DNA follows: TGTGCCAGCAGCTTATCGTACACTACCGGGGCTTTCTTT.

V and J are TRBV7-2 and TRBJ2-1, with TRBD2 identical over 11 bases. J lost 4 bases, V lost 5 bases, and 7 bases had no gene match. The CDR3 is 16 amino acids. Per the germline V gene, CDR1 is SGHTA and CDR2 is FQGNSA. The CDR3 here is CASSNSGGGRYNEQFF. The CDR3 coding sequence is TGTGCCAGCAGCAATAGCGGGGGGGGGCGTTACAATGAGCAGTTCTTC.

This clonotype was seen only a few times. The rearrangement joins TRBV20-1 to TRBJ2-3; D may match TRBD1 or TRBD2 (5 bases each). Germline V lookup: CDR1 DFQATT, CDR2 SNEGSKA (reference sequence). The CDR3 runs 15 residues. With 8 bases removed from V and 1 base from J, the gap between germline ends came to 19 bases. CDR3: CSTPRDGIRTDTQYF. The CDR3, as DNA: TGCAGTACCCCCCGGGACGGTATTCGCACAGATACGCAGTATTTT.

This clonotype was seen only a few times. The chain joins TRBV20-1 to TRBJ1-1; 8 bases align to TRBD1. Germline trimming cut 5 bases from V and 10 bases from J; bases unmatched to any gene: 6. Germline CDR1 reads DFQATT; CDR2 reads SNEGSKA (reference sequence). The CDR3 extends over 11 amino acids. CDR3 coding DNA: TGCAGTGCTGAGCGGACAGGGAGAGCTTTCTTT. This translates into CSAERTGRAFF.

The chain couples TRBV4-1 to TRBJ2-3; a possible D gene is TRBD1 (6 bases). Trimming stripped 4 bases from V and 3 bases from J, with 14 bases between. CDR3 size: 15 residues. The germline V gene encodes CDR1 MGHRA and CDR2 YSYEKL. The CDR3 DNA is TGCGCCAGCAGCCGGCCATACAGGGCTACAGATACGCAGTATTTT. As protein: CASSRPYRATDTQYF.

Note on this clonotype: One end of the junction is discordant with germline, which a read error may explain. The rearrangement joins TRBV7-8 to TRBJ2-3; D possibly corresponds to TRBD2 (6 bases). The CDR3 runs to 18 residues. CDR1 SGHVS and CDR2 FQNEAQ come from the germline V gene. CDR3: CASSLDAGPTDNTDMQYF. CDR3 coding DNA: TGTGCCAGCAGCTTAGATGCGGGACCGACGGACAACACAGATATGCAGTATTTT.

The chain combines TRBV6-6 with TRBJ2-3; maybe TRBD2 (7 bases). This CDR3 is 17 amino acids long. In germline, CDR1 is MNHNY, CDR2 SVGAGI (reference sequence). Trimming cost V 0 bases and J 2 bases, with 15 bases left between them. The CDR3 is CASSYSGGGGTTDTQYF. CDR3 bases: TGTGCCAGCAGTTACTCGGGGGGCGGGGGAACCACAGATACGCAGTATTTT.

The genes are TRBV29-1 and TRBJ2-3; 9 nucleotides line up with TRBD2. This CDR3 region has 13 residues. V trimming: 3 bases; J trimming: 5 bases; junction bases outside the gene matches: 3. The V gene's germline CDR1 is SQVTM and CDR2 ANQGSEA. The CDR3 bases are TGCAGCGTTGAGGCGGGGGGGCAAGATACGCAGTATTTT. It codes for CSVEAGGQDTQYF.

The chain is built from TRBV3-1 and TRBJ1-2; tentatively, D is TRBD1 (5 bases). Per germline, CDR1 LGHDT and CDR2 YNNKEL (reference sequence). The CDR3 spans 14 residues. The V end lost 4 bases, the J end lost 3 bases, and 12 bases lay between the germline ends. The CDR3 nucleotides are TGTGCCAGCAGCCGTAGACAGCTAGACTATGGCTACACCTTC. Encoded protein: CASSRRQLDYGYTF.

This clonotype was counted a few times. The V call is TRBV7-2, the J call TRBJ2-1, with 7 bases fitting TRBD2. This CDR3 is 14 amino acids long. Germline V gene lookup returns CDR1 SGHTA and CDR2 FQGNSA. V lost 1 base and J lost 7; bases outside the gene matches: 4. The CDR3 region has the DNA TGTGCCAGCAGCTTAGACAGGACTAGAAATGAGCAGTTCTTC. As protein: CASSLDRTRNEQFF.

The chain is built from TRBV27 and TRBJ2-4; maybe TRBD2 (6 bases). The DNA end favors TRBJ2-7, so the J call may be wrong. The V gene's germline CDR1 is MNHEY and CDR2 SMNVEV (reference sequence). This CDR3 region has 17 residues. The CDR3 here is CASSPKISGLLSYEQYF. DNA for the CDR3: TGTGCCAGCAGTCCGAAAATATCGGGACTTCTATCCTACGAGCAGTACTTC.

The chain carries TRBV7-3 and TRBJ2-3; 9 bases align to TRBD2. CDR3 length equals 16 residues. The V segment lost 5 bases and the J segment 3 bases; nucleotides outside the gene matches: 9. The germline V gene has CDR1 SGHTA and CDR2 FQGTGA. This CDR3 reads CASSQQRRGGTDTQYF. The CDR3 nucleotides are TGTGCCAGCAGCCAACAGCGGCGGGGGGGTACAGATACGCAGTATTTT.

The CDR3 protein is CASSLLGNVMTGELFF. In DNA, the CDR3 is TGTGCCAGCAGTTTACTGGGGAACGTGATGACCGGGGAGCTGTTTTTT. The J gene is TRBJ2-2, the V gene TRBV27, with D unclear. V was shortened by 2 bases and J by 5 bases, with 15 bases between the two germline ends. CDR1 MNHEY and CDR2 SMNVEV come from the germline V gene (reference sequence). The CDR3 extends over 16 amino acids.

This sequence joins TRBV6-2 or TRBV6-3 and TRBJ2-7, with a possible D match to TRBD1 (6 bases). Deletions cut 5 bases from V and 5 bases from J, with 16 bases between. From germline, CDR1 is MNHEY and CDR2 SVGEGT. The CDR3 extends over 14 amino acids. The CDR3 DNA sequence: TGTGCCAGCAGTCCACACAGGGAGCTCGACGAGCAGTACTTC. This codes for CASSPHRELDEQYF.

The gene calls are TRBV27 and TRBJ2-7; no reliable D call. V lost 5 bases and J 1 base, leaving 21 bases between the germline ends. CDR1 is MNHEY, CDR2 SMNVEV, per germline (reference sequence). The CDR3 is 17 amino acids. The CDR3 loop reads CASSGVGVRTESYEQYF. The CDR3 coding sequence is TGTGCCAGCAGTGGGGTTGGTGTGAGAACGGAGTCCTACGAGCAGTACTTC.

The chain employs TRBV5-1 and TRBJ2-5; D gene uncertain. Near its end, the DNA agrees better with TRBJ2-7, so the J call may be wrong. Germline CDR1 and CDR2: SGHRS and YFSETQ. This CDR3 is built from 14 residues. The CDR3 region is CASSLETPSPEQYF. The CDR3 coding sequence is TGCGCCAGCAGCTTGGAGACTCCGTCCCCCGAGCAGTACTTC.